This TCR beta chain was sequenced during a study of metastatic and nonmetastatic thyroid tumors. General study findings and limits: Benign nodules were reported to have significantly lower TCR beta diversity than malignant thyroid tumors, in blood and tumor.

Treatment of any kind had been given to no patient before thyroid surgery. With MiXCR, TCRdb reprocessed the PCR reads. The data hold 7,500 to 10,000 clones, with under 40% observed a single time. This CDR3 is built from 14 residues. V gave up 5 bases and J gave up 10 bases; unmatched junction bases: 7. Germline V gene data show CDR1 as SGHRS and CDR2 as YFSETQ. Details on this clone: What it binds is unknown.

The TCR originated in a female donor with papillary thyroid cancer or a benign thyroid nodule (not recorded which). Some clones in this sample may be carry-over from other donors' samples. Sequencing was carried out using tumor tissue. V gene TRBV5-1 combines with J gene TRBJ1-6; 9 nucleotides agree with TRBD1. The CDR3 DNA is TGCGCCAGCAGACGGGACAGGGTAGCATCACCCCTCCACTTT. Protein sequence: CASRRDRVASPLHF.